The sequence of this TCR beta chain was determined in a study of vaccination effects on CD4 cells after COVID-19. Study information: Early and late post-vaccination samples came from a few convalescent patients.

In the case of this clone: What it binds is not known.

Produced via immunoSEQ multiplex PCR; TCRdb's table is partial and in-frame only. The table lists about 13,000 clones, 73% of them singletons, with around 35% in the top ten. Viral peptide pools were used in the ViraFEST assay to expand antigen-specific CD4+ T cells, and sequencing came afterward. Cells that had been cultured for roughly eleven days were the source of isolated CD4+ T cells. Sometime from March through December 2020, the person acquired a SARS-CoV-2 infection that PCR confirmed. Participants completed two doses of the BNT162b2 or mRNA-1273 vaccine. Cultures of around 2.2 million PBMC per well contained around 11 IU/ml IL-2 plus 10 ug/ml peptides. The authors exchanged half the medium for IL-2 medium on days 3 and 7. The length of the CDR3 is 15 residues. Between the trimmed V and J ends, which lost 0 bases and 7 bases, there was a span of 14 bases. Germline V lookup: CDR1 SGDLS, CDR2 YYNGEE.

The sequence came from a human donor who had a prior SARS-CoV-2 infection. The sample here was CD4+ T cells from PBMCs cultured with HCoV-NL63 spike peptides, taken after COVID-19 vaccination. J is TRBJ1-5 and V is TRBV9; D ambiguous. CDR3 loop: CASSVDGFPQQPQHF. In DNA form, the CDR3 reads TGTGCCAGCAGCGTAGACGGGTTCCCTCAGCAGCCCCAGCATTTT.